The rows below give T cell receptor beta chains drawn from one sample of a study of cytomegalovirus exposure and HLA in healthy donors. Sequenced by immunoSEQ multiplex PCR; TCRdb stores in-frame clones only, minus some. This sample carries around 130,000 clones, just under 90% of them seen once, and the ten largest clones take about 3.7%. The sample consisted of PBMCs. The receptors were sampled from a young man in good health and CMV-seronegative. CDR3s include the opening cysteine and the closing phenylalanine or tryptophan. The D gene is left open where the match is weak. Not all rows give a size; the values are once, few, many and, for expanded clones, a class.

CDR3 DNA	CDR3 protein	D gene	V gene	clone size	J gene
TGTGCCAGCAGCTTCGGCAGGGTGAGCTCTGGGGCCAACGTCCTGACTTTC	CASSFGRVSSGANVLTF	-	TRBV7-9	-	TRBJ2-6
TGTGCCAGCAGTCCCCCCTTTGAGGTTATGGATACGCAGTATTTT	CASSPPFEVMDTQYF	-	TRBV27	-	TRBJ2-3
TGTGCCAGCAGCTTAATGAACCGGATGGGCCCGATGATAAAGGAGCAGTACTTC	CASSLMNRMGPMIKEQYF	-	TRBV7-2	-	TRBJ2-7
TGTGCCAGCTCACCACCCGGGACAGGGAGAGGCTACACCTTC	CASSPPGTGRGYTF	TRBD1	TRBV18	once	TRBJ1-2
TGCGCCAGCAGCCAAGATAATCTGAGCACAGATACGCAGTATTTT	CASSQDNLSTDTQYF	-	TRBV4-3	-	TRBJ2-3
TGTGCCAGCACCCTCCCCGTGAGCGGGAGCACTGAAGCTTTCTTT	CASTLPVSGSTEAFF	-	TRBV28	-	TRBJ1-1
TGTGCCAGCAGCTTATATGAGGTCGACGAGCAGTACTTC	CASSLYEVDEQYF	-	TRBV7-2	-	TRBJ2-7
TGTGCCAGCAGCGCTAACAATGAGCAGTTCTTC	CASSANNEQFF	-	TRBV7-2	-	TRBJ2-1
TGTGCCAGCAGCCTTGTGGGCGATCAGCCCCAGCATTTT	CASSLVGDQPQHF	-	TRBV11-2	-	TRBJ1-5
TGCGCCAGCGGCTCGGGACAGACCGGGGAGCTGTTTTTT	CASGSGQTGELFF	TRBD1	TRBV5-1	-	TRBJ2-2
TGTGCCAGCAGCATCGACTATGGCTACACCTTC	CASSIDYGYTF	-	TRBV13	-	TRBJ1-2
TGTGCCAGCAGCCAGGGGGTAGGTTCACCCCTCCACTTT	CASSQGVGSPLHF	TRBD1	TRBV27	few	TRBJ1-6
TGCGCCAGCAGCTTGGAGCGTGTGGCAGGGGCCTACGAGCAGTACTTC	CASSLERVAGAYEQYF	-	TRBV5-1	few	TRBJ2-7
TGCGCCAGCAGCCCCCTGGACACCCCCTACGAGCAGTACTTC	CASSPLDTPYEQYF	-	TRBV5-1	few	TRBJ2-7
TGTGCCAGTAGACTAGCCCCCTACAATGAGCAGTTCTTC	CASRLAPYNEQFF	-	TRBV19	-	TRBJ2-1
TGCAGCGTCGATAGCGGGTATAGCACAGATACGCAGTATTTT	CSVDSGYSTDTQYF	TRBD2	TRBV29-1	-	TRBJ2-3
TGCGCCAGCAGCCTCGGACAGGGGGCTCAGCCCCAGCATTTT	CASSLGQGAQPQHF	TRBD1	TRBV4-3	-	TRBJ1-5
TGTGCCAGCAGCCGGGGGGGGACGCAAGAGACCCAGTACTTC	CASSRGGTQETQYF	TRBD2	TRBV14	-	TRBJ2-5
TGTGCCAGTACCACCGACAGGGTTTCGAACACTGAAGCTTTCTTT	CASTTDRVSNTEAFF	TRBD1	TRBV19	-	TRBJ1-1
TGTGCCAGCAGCTTAGGGACAGGGGGATACTACGAGCAGTACTTC	CASSLGTGGYYEQYF	TRBD1	TRBV5-5	-	TRBJ2-7
TGTGCCAGCATCCCCCAGGGGTCGCAGGGCAATGAGCAGTTCTTC	CASIPQGSQGNEQFF	-	TRBV7-8	-	TRBJ2-1
TGTGCCACCGCGGGACAGGGGGGGGTTTCTATCCACGAGCAGTACTTC	CATAGQGGVSIHEQYF	TRBD1	TRBV27	-	TRBJ2-7
TGTGCCAGCAGCTTAGGGGCTAGCGGGGGGATCACAGATACGCAGTATTTT	CASSLGASGGITDTQYF	TRBD2	TRBV11-2	once	TRBJ2-3
TGTGCCAGCAGCCCCGGGACAGGGGTGAATTTGAACTATGGCTACACCTTC	CASSPGTGVNLNYGYTF	TRBD1	TRBV9	few	TRBJ1-2
TGCGCCAGCAGCCGACAGGGGGCGAAAGATACGCAGTATTTT	CASSRQGAKDTQYF	TRBD1	TRBV4-3	-	TRBJ2-3
TGTGCCAGCAGCGTAACGGGGGGCTCCTACAATGAGCAGTTCTTC	CASSVTGGSYNEQFF	TRBD2	TRBV9	-	TRBJ2-1
TGTGCCAGCAGCCTCCAACCCCGAGGAGGGGGCTTAGCAGATACGCAGTATTTT	CASSLQPRGGGLADTQYF	-	TRBV9	-	TRBJ2-3
TGCGCCAGCAGTTGGTGGGGGGACGGCTCCTACGAGCAGTACTTC	CASSWWGDGSYEQYF	-	TRBV5-1	-	TRBJ2-7
TGTGCCACCAGCCTGACAGGGAACACCGGGGAGCTGTTTTTT	CATSLTGNTGELFF	-	TRBV15	-	TRBJ2-2
TGTGCCAGCAGGGAGACAGGGGGCGCCGACTATGGCTACACCTTC	CASRETGGADYGYTF	TRBD1	TRBV27	once	TRBJ1-2
TGTGCCAGCAGCCAGGAGGGACTAGCGGGCAACCTAATGGCAGATACGCAGTATTTT	CASSQEGLAGNLMADTQYF	TRBD2	TRBV28	-	TRBJ2-3
TGTGCCAGCAGCCCTTCGGGGATCAAAGATACGCAGTATTTT	CASSPSGIKDTQYF	-	TRBV6-5	-	TRBJ2-3
TGTGCCAGCAGCTCTACTTTCGAGCAGTACTTC	CASSSTFEQYF	-	TRBV11-3	-	TRBJ2-7
TGTGCCAGCAGTTTAAGACGGGGATACGAGCAGTACTTC	CASSLRRGYEQYF	-	TRBV27	-	TRBJ2-7
TGTGCCAGCAGCTTTGGAATGAAACTAGCGGGCAGCCCGCTTGGCTACACCTTC	CASSFGMKLAGSPLGYTF	-	TRBV11-1	-	TRBJ1-2
TGTGCCAGCAGCTGGGACAGGAACACTGAAGCTTTCTTT	CASSWDRNTEAFF	TRBD1	TRBV5-4	-	TRBJ1-1
TGCGCCAGCAGGGGGGACAGCTACGAGCAGTACTTC	CASRGDSYEQYF	TRBD1	TRBV4-1	few	TRBJ2-7
TGTGCCAGCAGCTTTGGGACAGGGGGCGGCGGGGAGCTGTTTTTT	CASSFGTGGGGELFF	TRBD1	TRBV11-3	-	TRBJ2-2
TGTGCCAGCAGCTTAGGCCGCCTAGGACAGGGGGCGGACTATGGCTACACCTTC	CASSLGRLGQGADYGYTF	TRBD1	TRBV7-2	-	TRBJ1-2
TGTGCCAGCAGCTGGGGGACACAAGCCTACGAGCAGTACTTC	CASSWGTQAYEQYF	-	TRBV13	-	TRBJ2-7
TGTGCCTGGGGGGGGGCCCTTGAAAAACTGTTTTTT	CAWGGALEKLFF	-	TRBV30	-	TRBJ1-4
TGTGCCAGCAGGACCGGCGGGAACTATGGCTACACCTTC	CASRTGGNYGYTF	-	TRBV28	-	TRBJ1-2
TGTGCCAGCAGTGAATCCCTCGTGGGACAGGGTTCAGATACGCAGTATTTT	CASSESLVGQGSDTQYF	TRBD1	TRBV6-1	-	TRBJ2-3
TGTGCCAGCAGCTTGGGCGGCAGCCCCTACGAGCAGTACTTC	CASSLGGSPYEQYF	-	TRBV5-4	-	TRBJ2-7
TGCGCCAGCAGCTTGGGTAGCGGGGGACATACCGGGGAGCTGTTTTTT	CASSLGSGGHTGELFF	TRBD2	TRBV5-1	once	TRBJ2-2
TGTGCCAGCAGCCTAACAGGAACAGTCAATTCACCCCTCCACTTT	CASSLTGTVNSPLHF	-	TRBV2	-	TRBJ1-6
TGTGCCAGCAGCTTGGCCAGCGACCGATTCAGAGAGACCCAGTACTTC	CASSLASDRFRETQYF	-	TRBV5-5	-	TRBJ2-5
TGTGCCAGCAGTGGGGGGACAGGGGGTATGCGTTACGAGCAGTACTTC	CASSGGTGGMRYEQYF	TRBD1	TRBV6-1	-	TRBJ2-7
TGTGCCAGCAGGACAGGCACCTACGAGCAGTACTTC	CASRTGTYEQYF	-	TRBV27	-	TRBJ2-7
TGTGCCAGCATGAGGAGCTCCTACAATGAGCAGTTCTTC	CASMRSSYNEQFF	-	TRBV13	-	TRBJ2-1
TGTGCCAGCAGCCCCTTTGGGGCGGTCAACTATGGCTACACCTTC	CASSPFGAVNYGYTF	-	TRBV7-2	-	TRBJ1-2
TGCGCCACCGGGACTAGCGGGGGCTACGAGCAGTACTTC	CATGTSGGYEQYF	TRBD2	TRBV10-2	-	TRBJ2-7
TGTGCCAGCAGTTCAGGGGGAACTGGAAACACCATATATTTT	CASSSGGTGNTIYF	TRBD1	TRBV28	few	TRBJ1-3
TGCAGCGTTGAAGGCCGACTAGCGGGGGAGGAAGATACGCAGTATTTT	CSVEGRLAGEEDTQYF	TRBD2	TRBV29-1	-	TRBJ2-3
TGTGCCAGCAGTTCGGGACAGGGAAGCGGCTACACCTTC	CASSSGQGSGYTF	TRBD1	TRBV6-6	-	TRBJ1-2
TGTGCCAGCAGCTCTTACAGGGGGGCAACTAATGAAAAACTGTTTTTT	CASSSYRGATNEKLFF	TRBD1	TRBV7-2	-	TRBJ1-4
TGTGCCATCAGCGGCGGGAACGACACAGATACGCAGTATTTT	CAISGGNDTDTQYF	-	TRBV10-3	-	TRBJ2-3
TGTGCCAGCTTAGGGGGGGCAACTAATGAAAAACTGTTTTTT	CASLGGATNEKLFF	-	TRBV2	-	TRBJ1-4
TGTGCCAGCAGTCCAGCGGCTAGCGGGGCTTACAATGAGCAGTTCTTC	CASSPAASGAYNEQFF	TRBD2	TRBV9	-	TRBJ2-1